This entry concerns a single T cell receptor beta chain. Antigen specificity is unknown. The CDR3 runs 14 residues. V dropped 4 bases and J dropped 8; count of bases not matched to a gene: 9. Germline V gene lookup returns CDR1 SGHDT and CDR2 YYEEEE. The source of the sample is a study of shared clonotypes between healthy human individuals. CD8 cells classed as naive were CD45RO-negative and positively selected for CCR7, excluding terminally differentiated effector memory CD45RA+ cells. All of the donors resided in Nashville, Tennessee, and each was a Caucasian adult. General study points: Sequencing depth was predicted to influence how clonotypes are shared among donors. Naive subsets usually exceeded memory subsets in estimated richness.

As processed by the authors: Filtering was not the same, since immunoSEQ gave junction-only sequences without quality scores. Method: immunoSEQ multiplex PCR; TCRdb's copy keeps in-frame clones and lacks some. The DNA gave D and trimming, while V, J and clone size come from that table. The sample yields about 2.2 million clones, 93% seen once. Source material: naive CD8+ T cells from PBMCs. The rearrangement links TRBV5-6 to TRBJ2-1; 7 nucleotides match TRBD2. This receptor was identified in a man between 18 and 29 years old in good health. Some clones in this sample may be carry-over from other donors' samples. This CDR3 reads CASSLGGEAHEQFF. The CDR3 DNA sequence: TGTGCCAGCAGCCTGGGAGGGGAGGCCCATGAGCAGTTCTTC. Full variable domain (rest looked up from reference TRBV5-6 and TRBJ2-1): DAGVTQSPTHLIKTRGQQVTLRCSPKSGHDTVSWYQQALGQGPQFIFQYYEEEERQRGNFPDRFSGHQFPNYSSELNVNALLLGDSALYLCASSLGGEAHEQFFGPGTRLTVL.